This T cell receptor (beta chain) was documented in a study of blood T cell repertoires in COVID-19. Study-level background: Donors in the United States, Italy and Spain gave samples during acute or convalescent COVID-19. PBMCs, B-cell-depleted T cells, or T cells were the source of the cDNA or gDNA that made up the material.

In the original workflow: How many nucleated cells were present was estimated from reference gene primer amplification. Data came from immunoSEQ multiplex PCR; TCRdb stores just in-frame clones and leaves some out. That table is the source of V, J and clone size, and D and trimming were worked out from the DNA. The data contain 50,000 to 60,000 clones, 70% to 90% of them singletons. The CDR3 length is 13 residues. Looked up from germline, CDR1 is SGDLS and CDR2 is YYNGEE. The V and J ends lost 4 bases and 14 bases, in that order; junction bases with no gene match: 9. The clonotype comes from a man aged 55 to 70 with acute or convalescent COVID-19. This chain joins TRBV9 and TRBJ2-1; 10 bases are shared with TRBD2. The source material was peripheral blood. The CDR3 bases are TGTGCCAGCAGCCCCCTAAGCGGGGGGGCCGAGTTCTTC. Its translation is CASSPLSGGAEFF.